The TCR beta chain under discussion was sequenced for a study of T-cell memory formation after mild COVID-19. Each CDR3 protein gets one entry after TCRdb re-called the 5' RACE reads with MiXCR. This sample has 350,000 to 450,000 distinct CDR3 sequences, with roughly a quarter found just once. Of note for this clonotype: Its antigen is undetermined.

Broader study findings: Cross-reactive memory appears to have joined, as suggested by some responding clones showing up in pre-infection memory. The study found contracting CD4+ clones mainly in CM and EM and contracting CD8+ clones in EMRA.

Trimming shortened V by 3 bases and J by 4 bases, and 11 bases separated the two germline ends. Germline CDR1 SGHVS, CDR2 FQNEAQ. This CDR3 spans 14 amino acids. Sequencing was carried out using PBMCs or a T cell subset sorted from them (not recorded which). This sequence joins TRBV7-8 and TRBJ2-3, with TRBD2 as a possible D gene (6 bases). The receptor comes from an adult woman who had mild COVID-19 (a few samples of this study predate the infection). Cell type and time point are not known. In DNA, the CDR3 is TGTGCCAGCAGCTTCTGGGGGAGGCCAGATACGCAGTATTTT. It specifies CASSFWGRPDTQYF. The complete variable domain, with remaining parts taken from reference TRBV7-8 and TRBJ2-3, reads GAGVSQSPRYKVAKRGQDVALRCDPISGHVSLFWYQQALGQGPEFLTYFQNEAQLDKSGLPSDRFFAERPEGSVSTLKIQRTQQEDSAVYLCASSFWGRPDTQYFGPGTRLTVL.